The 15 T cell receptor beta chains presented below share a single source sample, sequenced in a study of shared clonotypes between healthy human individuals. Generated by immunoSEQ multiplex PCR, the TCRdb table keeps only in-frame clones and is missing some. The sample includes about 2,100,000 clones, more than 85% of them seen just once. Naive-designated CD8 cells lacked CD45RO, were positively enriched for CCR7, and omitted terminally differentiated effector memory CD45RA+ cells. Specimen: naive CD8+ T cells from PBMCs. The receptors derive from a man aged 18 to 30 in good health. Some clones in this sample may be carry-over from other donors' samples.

The DNA for the CDR3 is TGCGCCAGCAGCCTGACACGTTCGGATACGCAGTATTTT. Encoded protein: CASSLTRSDTQYF. The rearrangement joins TRBV4-1 to TRBJ2-3; D is undetermined. The V and J ends lost 4 bases and 6 bases respectively, with 11 bases between them. Germline V gives CDR1 MGHRA, CDR2 YSYEKL. The CDR3 is 13 amino acids.

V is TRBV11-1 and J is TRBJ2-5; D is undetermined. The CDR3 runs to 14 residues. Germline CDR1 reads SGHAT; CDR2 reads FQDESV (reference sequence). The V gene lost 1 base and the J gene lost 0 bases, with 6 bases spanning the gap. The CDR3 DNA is TGTGCCAGCAGCTTAGGTGGGAACCAAGAGACCCAGTACTTC. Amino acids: CASSLGGNQETQYF.

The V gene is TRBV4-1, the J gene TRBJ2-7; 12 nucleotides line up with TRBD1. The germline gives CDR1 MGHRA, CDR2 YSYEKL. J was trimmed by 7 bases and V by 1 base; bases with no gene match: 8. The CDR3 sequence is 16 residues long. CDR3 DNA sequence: TGCGCCAGCAGCCAAGTTGTGGGACAGGGGGCAGGGGAGCAGTACTTC. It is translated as CASSQVVGQGAGEQYF.

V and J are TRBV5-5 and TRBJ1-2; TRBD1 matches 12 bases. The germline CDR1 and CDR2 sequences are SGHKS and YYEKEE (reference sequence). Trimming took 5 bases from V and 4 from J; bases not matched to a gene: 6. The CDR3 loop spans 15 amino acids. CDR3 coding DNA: TGTGCCAGCAGGCCCGGGACAGGGGGCGCCTATGGCTACACCTTC. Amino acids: CASRPGTGGAYGYTF.

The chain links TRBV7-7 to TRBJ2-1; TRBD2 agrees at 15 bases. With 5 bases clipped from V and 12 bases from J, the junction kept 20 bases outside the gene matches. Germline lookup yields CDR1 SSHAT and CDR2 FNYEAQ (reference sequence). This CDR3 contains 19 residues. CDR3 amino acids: CASSPAVGGTGLAGGWQFF. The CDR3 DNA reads TGTGCCAGCAGCCCGGCGGTGGGGGGCACGGGACTAGCGGGAGGCTGGCAGTTCTTC.

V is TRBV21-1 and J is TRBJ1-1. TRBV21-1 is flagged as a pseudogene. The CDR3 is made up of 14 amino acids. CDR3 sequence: CASSPWPATEEAFF. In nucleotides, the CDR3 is TGTGCCAGCAGCCCATGGCCCGCAACTGAGGAAGCTTTCTTT.

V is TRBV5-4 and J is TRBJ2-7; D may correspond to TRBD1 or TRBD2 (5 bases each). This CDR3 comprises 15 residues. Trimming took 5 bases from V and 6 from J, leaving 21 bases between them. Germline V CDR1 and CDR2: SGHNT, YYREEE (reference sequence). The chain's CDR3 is CASRSDRDGAAEQYF. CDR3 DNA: TGTGCCAGCAGATCTGACCGGGACGGAGCAGCCGAGCAGTACTTC.

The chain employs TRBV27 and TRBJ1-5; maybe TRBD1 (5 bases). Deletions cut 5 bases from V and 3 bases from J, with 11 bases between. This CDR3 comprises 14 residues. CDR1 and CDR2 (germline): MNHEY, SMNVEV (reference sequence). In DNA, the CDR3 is TGTGCCAGCAGTCTTGGGACCGTCAATCAGCCCCAGCATTTT. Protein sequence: CASSLGTVNQPQHF.

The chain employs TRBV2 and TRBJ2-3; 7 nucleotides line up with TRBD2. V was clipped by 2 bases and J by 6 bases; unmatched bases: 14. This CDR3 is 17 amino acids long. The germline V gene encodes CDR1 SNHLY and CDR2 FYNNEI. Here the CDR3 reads CASSERPGGAGVDTQYF. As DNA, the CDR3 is TGTGCCAGCAGTGAAAGGCCCGGAGGGGCGGGAGTGGATACGCAGTATTTT.

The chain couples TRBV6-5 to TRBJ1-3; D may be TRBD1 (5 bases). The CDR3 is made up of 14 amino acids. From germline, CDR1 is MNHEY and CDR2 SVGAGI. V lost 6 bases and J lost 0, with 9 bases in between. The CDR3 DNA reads TGTGCCAGCAGCCTCGACAGCTCTGGAAACACCATATATTTT. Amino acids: CASSLDSSGNTIYF.

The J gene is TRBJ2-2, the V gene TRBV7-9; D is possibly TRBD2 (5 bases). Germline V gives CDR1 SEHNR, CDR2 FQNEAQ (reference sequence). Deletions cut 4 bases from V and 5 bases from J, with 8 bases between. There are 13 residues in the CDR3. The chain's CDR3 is CASSWSGTGELFF. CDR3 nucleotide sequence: TGTGCCAGCAGCTGGTCGGGAACCGGGGAGCTGTTTTTT.

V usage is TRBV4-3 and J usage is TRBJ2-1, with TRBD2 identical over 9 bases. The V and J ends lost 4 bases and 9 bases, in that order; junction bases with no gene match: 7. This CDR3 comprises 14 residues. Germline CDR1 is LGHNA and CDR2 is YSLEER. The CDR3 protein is CASSPASGTFEQFF. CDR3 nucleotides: TGCGCCAGCAGCCCTGCTAGCGGGACTTTTGAGCAGTTCTTC.

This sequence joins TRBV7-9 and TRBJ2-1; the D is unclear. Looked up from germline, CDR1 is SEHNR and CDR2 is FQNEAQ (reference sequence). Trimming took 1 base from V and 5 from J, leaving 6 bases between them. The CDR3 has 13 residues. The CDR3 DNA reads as TGTGCCAGCAGCTTAGACCCACACAATGAGCAGTTCTTC. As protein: CASSLDPHNEQFF.

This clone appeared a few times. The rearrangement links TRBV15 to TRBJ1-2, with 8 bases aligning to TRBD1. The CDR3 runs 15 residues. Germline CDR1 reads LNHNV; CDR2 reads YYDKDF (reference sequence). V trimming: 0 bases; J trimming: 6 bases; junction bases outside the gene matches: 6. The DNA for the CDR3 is TGTGCCACCAGCAGAGAAGGGGAGACAGGGGATGGCTACACCTTC. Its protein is CATSREGETGDGYTF.

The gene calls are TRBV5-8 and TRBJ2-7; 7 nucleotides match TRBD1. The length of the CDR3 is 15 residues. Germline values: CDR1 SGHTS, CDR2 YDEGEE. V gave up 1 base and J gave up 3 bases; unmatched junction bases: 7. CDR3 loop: CASSLRWDSNYEQYF. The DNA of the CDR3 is TGTGCCAGCAGCTTGAGGTGGGACAGTAACTACGAGCAGTACTTC.